The clone carrying this T cell receptor (beta chain) has a handful of counts. TCRdb independently ran MiXCR on the 5' RACE reads; one entry per CDR3 protein. Of tens of thousands of distinct CDR3 sequences listed, approximately 9% are singletons. With V trimmed by 5 bases and J by 2 bases, 5 bases remained unmatched. This CDR3 is 16 amino acids long. Germline V gives CDR1 LGHNA, CDR2 YSLEER. The sample is drawn from a study of early T cells in non-severe SARS-CoV-2 infection. The receptor was derived from an adult who was a healthcare worker with PCR-confirmed SARS-CoV-2 infection or an uninfected control (not recorded which). The rearrangement joins TRBV4-3 to TRBJ2-1; 11 bases line up with TRBD2. The sample comprised whole blood. In DNA form, the CDR3 reads TGCGCCAGCAGCGCGGTAGCGGGGGGGGCCTACAATGAGCAGTTCTTC. Protein: CASSAVAGGAYNEQFF.